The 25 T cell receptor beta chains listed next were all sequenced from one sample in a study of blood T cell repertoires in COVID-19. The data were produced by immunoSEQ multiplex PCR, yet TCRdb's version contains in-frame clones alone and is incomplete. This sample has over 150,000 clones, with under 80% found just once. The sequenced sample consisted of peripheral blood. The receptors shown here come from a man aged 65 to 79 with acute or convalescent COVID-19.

The CDR3 sequence is CASSLGPTGQGISYEQYF. Written as DNA, the CDR3 is TGTGCCAGCAGCTTGGGGCCGACGGGACAGGGGATCTCCTACGAGCAGTACTTC. The chain links TRBV5-4 to TRBJ2-7, with 10 nucleotides matching TRBD1. Germline assignment: CDR1 SGHNT and CDR2 YYREEE (reference sequence). The CDR3 runs to 18 residues. The V segment lost 0 bases and the J segment 0 bases; nucleotides outside the gene matches: 9.

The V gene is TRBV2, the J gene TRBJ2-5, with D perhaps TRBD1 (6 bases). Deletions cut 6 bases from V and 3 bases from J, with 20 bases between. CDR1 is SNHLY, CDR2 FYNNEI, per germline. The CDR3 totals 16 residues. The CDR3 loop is CASRALLGAGKETQYF. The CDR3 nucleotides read TGTGCCAGCAGGGCCCTTCTGGGGGCTGGGAAAGAGACCCAGTACTTC.

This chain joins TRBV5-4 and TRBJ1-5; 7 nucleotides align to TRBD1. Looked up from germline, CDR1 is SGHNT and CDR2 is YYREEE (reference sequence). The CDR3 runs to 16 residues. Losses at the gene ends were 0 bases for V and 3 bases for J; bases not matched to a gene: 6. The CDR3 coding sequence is TGTGCCAGCAGCTTGGTAGGGGGCATCCACAATCAGCCCCAGCATTTT. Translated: CASSLVGGIHNQPQHF.

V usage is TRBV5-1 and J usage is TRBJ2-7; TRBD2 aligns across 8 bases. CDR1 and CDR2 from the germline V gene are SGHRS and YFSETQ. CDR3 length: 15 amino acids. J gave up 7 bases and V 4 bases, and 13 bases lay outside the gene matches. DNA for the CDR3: TGCGCCAGCAGCCCCATCCGGAGCGGGAGTGCTGAGCAGTACTTC. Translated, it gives CASSPIRSGSAEQYF.

The DNA of the CDR3 is TGTGCTAGTGGACCTTCCACTACAGGGGGCCCGAACACTGAAGCTTTCTTT. This codes for CASGPSTTGGPNTEAFF. V is TRBV12-5 and J is TRBJ1-1; 9 positions match TRBD1. J lost 1 base, V lost 6 bases, and 12 bases had no gene match. CDR1 is LGHNT, CDR2 FRNRAP, per germline. The length of the CDR3 is 17 residues. The complete variable domain, with remaining parts taken from reference TRBV12-5 and TRBJ1-1, reads DARVTQTPRHKVTEMGQEVTMRCQPILGHNTVFWYRQTMMQGLELLAYFRNRAPLDDSGMPKDRFSAEMPDATLATLKIQPSEPRDSAVYFCASGPSTTGGPNTEAFFGQGTRLTVV.

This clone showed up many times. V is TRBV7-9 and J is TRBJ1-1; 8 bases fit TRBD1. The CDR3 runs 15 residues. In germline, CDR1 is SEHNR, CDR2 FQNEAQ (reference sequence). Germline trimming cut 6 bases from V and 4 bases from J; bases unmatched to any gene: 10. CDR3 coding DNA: TGTGCCAGCAGGCCTAAGGACAGGGTGAGCACTGAAGCTTTCTTT. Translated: CASRPKDRVSTEAFF.

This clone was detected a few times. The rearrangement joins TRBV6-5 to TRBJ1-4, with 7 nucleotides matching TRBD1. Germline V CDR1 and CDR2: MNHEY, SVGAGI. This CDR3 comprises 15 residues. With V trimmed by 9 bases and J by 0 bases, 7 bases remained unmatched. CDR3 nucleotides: TGTGCCAGTCTGGGACAGCTCACAACTAATGAAAAACTGTTTTTT. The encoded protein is CASLGQLTTNEKLFF.

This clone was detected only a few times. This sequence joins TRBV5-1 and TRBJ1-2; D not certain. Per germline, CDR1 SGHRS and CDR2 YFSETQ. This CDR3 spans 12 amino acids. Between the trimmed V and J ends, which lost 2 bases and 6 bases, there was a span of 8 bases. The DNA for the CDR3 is TGCGCCAGCAGCTTCGGAGTTGATGGCTACACCTTC. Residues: CASSFGVDGYTF.

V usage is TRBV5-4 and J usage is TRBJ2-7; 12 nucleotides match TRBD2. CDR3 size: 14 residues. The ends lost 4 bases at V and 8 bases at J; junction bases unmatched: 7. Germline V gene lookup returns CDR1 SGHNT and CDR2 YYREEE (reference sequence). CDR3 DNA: TGTGCCAGCAGCCGCACGACTAGCGGGAGTAAGCAGTACTTC. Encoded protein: CASSRTTSGSKQYF.

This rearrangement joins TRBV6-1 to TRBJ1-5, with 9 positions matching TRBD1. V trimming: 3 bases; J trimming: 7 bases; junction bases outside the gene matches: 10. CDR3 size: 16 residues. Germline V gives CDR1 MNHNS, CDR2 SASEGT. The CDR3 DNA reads TGTGCCAGCAGTGAGGTCACAGGGGGCTTAAGACAGCCCCAGCATTTT. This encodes CASSEVTGGLRQPQHF.

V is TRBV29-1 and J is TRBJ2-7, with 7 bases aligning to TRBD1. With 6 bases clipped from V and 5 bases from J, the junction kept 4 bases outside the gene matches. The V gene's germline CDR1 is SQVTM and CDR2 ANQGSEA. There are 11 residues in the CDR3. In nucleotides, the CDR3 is TGCAGCGTCTACAGGGGAAACGAGCAGTACTTC. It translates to CSVYRGNEQYF.

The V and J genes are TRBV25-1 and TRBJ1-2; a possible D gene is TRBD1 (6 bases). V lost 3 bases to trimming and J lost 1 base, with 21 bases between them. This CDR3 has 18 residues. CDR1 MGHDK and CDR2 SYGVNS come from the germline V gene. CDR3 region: CASSDTVGLGGLNYGYTF. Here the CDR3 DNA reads TGTGCCAGCAGTGACACTGTTGGTTTAGGGGGTCTTAACTATGGCTACACCTTC.

CDR3 in DNA: TGTGCCAGCAGTTACATTGTAGGGGGGAACACTGAAGCTTTCTTT. This gives the protein CASSYIVGGNTEAFF. This rearrangement joins TRBV6-5 to TRBJ1-1, with D maybe TRBD1 (6 bases). CDR3 size: 15 residues. The germline gives CDR1 MNHEY, CDR2 SVGAGI. Trimming removed 2 bases at V and 1 base at J, with 11 bases between.

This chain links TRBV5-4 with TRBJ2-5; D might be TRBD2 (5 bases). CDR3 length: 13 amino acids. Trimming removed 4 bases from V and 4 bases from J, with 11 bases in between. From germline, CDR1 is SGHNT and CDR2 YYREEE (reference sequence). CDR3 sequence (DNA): TGTGCCAGCAGCACACACAGCGGAGAGACCCAGTACTTC. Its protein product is CASSTHSGETQYF.

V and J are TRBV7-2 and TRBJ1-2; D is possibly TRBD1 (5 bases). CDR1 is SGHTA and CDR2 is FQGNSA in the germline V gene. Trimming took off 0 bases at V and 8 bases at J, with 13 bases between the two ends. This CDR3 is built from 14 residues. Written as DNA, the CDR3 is TGTGCCAGCAGCTTAGCGAATTCGGGGGGAGGCTACACCTTC. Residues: CASSLANSGGGYTF.

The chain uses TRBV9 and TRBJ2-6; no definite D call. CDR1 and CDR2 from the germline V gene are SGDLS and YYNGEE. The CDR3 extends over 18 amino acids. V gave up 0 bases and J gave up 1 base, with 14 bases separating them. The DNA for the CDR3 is TGTGCCAGCAGCGTAGGAGGCGGCCTTAGTTCTGGGGCCAACGTCCTGACTTTC. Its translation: CASSVGGGLSSGANVLTF.

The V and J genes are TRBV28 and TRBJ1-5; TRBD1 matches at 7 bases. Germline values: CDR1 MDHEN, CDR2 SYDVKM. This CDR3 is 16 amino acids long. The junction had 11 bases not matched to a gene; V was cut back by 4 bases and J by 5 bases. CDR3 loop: CASSSRTGRKDQPQHF. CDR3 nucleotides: TGTGCCAGCAGTTCAAGGACAGGTAGAAAAGATCAGCCCCAGCATTTT.

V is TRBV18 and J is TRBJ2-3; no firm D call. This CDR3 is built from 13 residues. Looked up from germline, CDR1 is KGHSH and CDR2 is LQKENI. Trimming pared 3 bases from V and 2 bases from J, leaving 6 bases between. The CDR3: CASSPYTTDTQYF. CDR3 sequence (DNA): TGTGCCAGCTCACCTTACACCACAGATACGCAGTATTTT.

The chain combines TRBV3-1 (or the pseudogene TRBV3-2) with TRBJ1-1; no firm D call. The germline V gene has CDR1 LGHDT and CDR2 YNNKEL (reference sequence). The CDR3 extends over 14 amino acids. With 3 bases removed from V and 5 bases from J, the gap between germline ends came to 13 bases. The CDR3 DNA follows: TGTGCCAGCAGCCAGACGGGTCCGGGTACTGAAGCTTTCTTT. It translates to CASSQTGPGTEAFF.

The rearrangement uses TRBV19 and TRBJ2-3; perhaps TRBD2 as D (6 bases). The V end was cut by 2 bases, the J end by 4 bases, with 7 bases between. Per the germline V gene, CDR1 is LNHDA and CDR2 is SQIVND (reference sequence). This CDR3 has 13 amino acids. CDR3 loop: CASSIRRADTQYF. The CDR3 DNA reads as TGTGCCAGTAGTATAAGGAGGGCAGATACGCAGTATTTT. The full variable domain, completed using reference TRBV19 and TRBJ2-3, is DGGITQSPKYLFRKEGQNVTLSCEQNLNHDAMYWYRQDPGQGLRLIYYSQIVNDFQKGDIAEGYSVSREKKESFPLTVTSAQKNPTAFYLCASSIRRADTQYFGPGTRLTVL.

The CDR3 coding sequence is TGTGCCAGCAGTTTCAACCCAGGACTAGCGGGAAACACAGATACGCAGTATTTT. Amino acids: CASSFNPGLAGNTDTQYF. This rearrangement joins TRBV28 to TRBJ2-3, with TRBD2 matching over 12 bases. V shed 3 bases and J 2 bases; nucleotides not matched to a gene: 9. This CDR3 contains 18 residues. The germline CDR1 and CDR2 sequences are MDHEN and SYDVKM. Full variable domain (missing parts from reference TRBV28 and TRBJ2-3): DVKVTQSSRYLVKRTGEKVFLECVQDMDHENMFWYRQDPGLGLRLIYFSYDVKMKEKGDIPEGYSVSREKKERFSLILESASTNQTSMYLCASSFNPGLAGNTDTQYFGPGTRLTVL.

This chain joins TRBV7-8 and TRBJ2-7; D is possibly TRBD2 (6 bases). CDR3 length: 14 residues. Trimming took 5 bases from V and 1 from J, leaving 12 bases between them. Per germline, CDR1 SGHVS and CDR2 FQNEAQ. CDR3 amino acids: CASSPIADSYEQYF. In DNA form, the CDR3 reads TGTGCCAGCAGCCCTATAGCGGATTCCTACGAGCAGTACTTC.

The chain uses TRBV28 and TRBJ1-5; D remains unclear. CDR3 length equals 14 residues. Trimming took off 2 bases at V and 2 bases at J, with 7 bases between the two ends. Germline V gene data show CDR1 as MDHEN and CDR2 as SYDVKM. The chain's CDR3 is CASSLPIGNQPQHF. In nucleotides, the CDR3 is TGTGCCAGCAGTTTACCCATAGGCAATCAGCCCCAGCATTTT.

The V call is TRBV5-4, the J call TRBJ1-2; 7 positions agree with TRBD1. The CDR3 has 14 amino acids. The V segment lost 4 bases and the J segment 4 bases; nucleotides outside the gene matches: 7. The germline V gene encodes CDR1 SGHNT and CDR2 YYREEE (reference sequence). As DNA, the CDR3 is TGTGCCAGCAGCCCCGGAGGGGGCCTCTATGGCTACACCTTC. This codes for CASSPGGGLYGYTF.

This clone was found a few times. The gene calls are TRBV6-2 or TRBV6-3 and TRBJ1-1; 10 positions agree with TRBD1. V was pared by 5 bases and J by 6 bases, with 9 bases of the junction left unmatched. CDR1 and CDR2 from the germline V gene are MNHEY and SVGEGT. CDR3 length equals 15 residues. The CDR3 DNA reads TGTGCCAGCAGTCGAGGGCGACAGGGGGCCCCTGAAGCTTTCTTT. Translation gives CASSRGRQGAPEAFF.